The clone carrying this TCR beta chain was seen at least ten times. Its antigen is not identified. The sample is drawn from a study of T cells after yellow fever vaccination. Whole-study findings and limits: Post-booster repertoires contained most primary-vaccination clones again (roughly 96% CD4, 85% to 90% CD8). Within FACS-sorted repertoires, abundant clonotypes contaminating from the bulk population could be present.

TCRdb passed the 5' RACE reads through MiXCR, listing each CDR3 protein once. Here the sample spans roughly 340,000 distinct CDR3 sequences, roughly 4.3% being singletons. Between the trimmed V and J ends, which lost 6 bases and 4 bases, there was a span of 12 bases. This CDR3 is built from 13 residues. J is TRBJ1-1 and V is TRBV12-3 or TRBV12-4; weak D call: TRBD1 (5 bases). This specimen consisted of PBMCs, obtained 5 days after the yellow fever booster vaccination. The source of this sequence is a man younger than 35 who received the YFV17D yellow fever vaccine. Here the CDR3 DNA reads TGTGCCAGCAGCCACCGGGGGGGCACTGAAGCTTTCTTT. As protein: CASSHRGGTEAFF.